What follows are 13 T cell receptor beta chains derived from one specimen sequenced in a study of T cells of healthy individuals. TCRdb redid the calling of the 5' RACE reads with MiXCR, one entry per CDR3 protein. The sample carries around 100,000 distinct CDR3 sequences, roughly a sixth recorded once. All receptors come from a human donor in good health.

This clonotype was seen only a few times. V gene TRBV27 combines with J gene TRBJ2-7; TRBD1 aligns across 10 bases. The V segment lost 7 bases and the J segment 3 bases; nucleotides outside the gene matches: 3. The germline gives CDR1 MNHEY, CDR2 SMNVEV (reference sequence). There are 13 residues in the CDR3. The CDR3 DNA reads as TGTGCCAGCAAGAGGACAGGGGGCTACGAGCAGTACTTC. Protein product: CASKRTGGYEQYF.

This clonotype was picked up a small number of times. The chain employs TRBV7-9 and TRBJ2-1; TRBD2 might be the D (5 bases). The CDR3 covers 14 residues. CDR1 is SEHNR and CDR2 is FQNEAQ in the germline V gene (reference sequence). V was cut by 0 bases and J by 5 bases, with 8 bases left in between. Here the CDR3 DNA reads TGTGCCAGCAGCTTAGCGGTGCGGGACAATGAGCAGTTCTTC. Residues: CASSLAVRDNEQFF.

This clonotype was counted a few times. DNA of the CDR3: TGCAGTGCATTAGCGGGGGGGCCTCTAGAGACCCAGTACTTC. This codes for CSALAGGPLETQYF. J is TRBJ2-5 and V is TRBV20-1, with 11 positions matching TRBD2. V trimming: 6 bases; J trimming: 4 bases; junction bases outside the gene matches: 7. Germline lookup yields CDR1 DFQATT and CDR2 SNEGSKA (reference sequence). The CDR3 extends over 14 amino acids.

This clonotype showed up many times. V is TRBV7-8 and J is TRBJ1-5; D ambiguous. This CDR3 spans 18 amino acids. V lost 1 base to trimming and J lost 0 bases, with 16 bases between them. Germline V CDR1 and CDR2: SGHVS, FQNEAQ. The CDR3 is CASSLVGSTVNSNQPQHF. CDR3 DNA sequence: TGTGCCAGCAGCTTAGTCGGTTCGACGGTTAATAGCAATCAGCCCCAGCATTTT. The entire variable domain, with the rest obtained from reference TRBV7-8 and TRBJ1-5, is as follows: GAGVSQSPRYKVAKRGQDVALRCDPISGHVSLFWYQQALGQGPEFLTYFQNEAQLDKSGLPSDRFFAERPEGSVSTLKIQRTQQEDSAVYLCASSLVGSTVNSNQPQHFGDGTRLSIL.

This clonotype was seen repeatedly, ten times or more. V is TRBV13 and J is TRBJ2-7, with 10 bases aligning to TRBD2. J gave up 6 bases and V 5 bases, and 10 bases lay outside the gene matches. The CDR3 runs 15 residues. Germline loops: CDR1 PRHDT, CDR2 FYEKMQ (reference sequence). The CDR3 DNA follows: TGTGCCAGCAGCACCCTAGCGGGAGAGGGTGCCGAGCAGTACTTC. Amino acids: CASSTLAGEGAEQYF.

This clonotype was seen a few times. The gene calls are TRBV4-3 and TRBJ2-1; D remains unclear. The germline V and J ends were trimmed by 0 bases and 1 base, with 7 bases remaining between them. In germline, CDR1 is LGHNA, CDR2 YSLEER. This CDR3 has 15 amino acids. The CDR3 is CASSQDVGSYNEQFF. For the CDR3, the DNA is TGCGCCAGCAGCCAAGATGTGGGATCCTACAATGAGCAGTTCTTC.

This clonotype occurred many times. The chain uses TRBV20-1 and TRBJ2-3; 9 bases align to TRBD2. This CDR3 spans 12 amino acids. The germline V gene has CDR1 DFQATT and CDR2 SNEGSKA (reference sequence). Germline trimming cut 5 bases from V and 6 bases from J; bases unmatched to any gene: 3. CDR3 protein: CSALLAGDTQYF. Here the CDR3 DNA reads TGCAGTGCTTTACTAGCGGGTGATACGCAGTATTTT.

This chain connects TRBV6-2 or TRBV6-3 to TRBJ1-1, with unresolved D. V gave up 5 bases and J gave up 4 bases, with 14 bases separating them. From germline, CDR1 is MNHEY and CDR2 SVGEGT. This CDR3 is 14 amino acids long. The DNA of the CDR3 is TGTGCCAGCAGTCTCCTCGCGGAGATCACTGAAGCTTTCTTT. Translated, it gives CASSLLAEITEAFF.

This clonotype was counted many times. The chain recombines TRBV19 with TRBJ2-1; 8 bases match TRBD2. Germline CDR1 reads LNHDA; CDR2 reads SQIVND (reference sequence). Trimming removed 3 bases from V and 12 bases from J; junction bases left unmatched: 7. This CDR3 is built from 13 residues. DNA of the CDR3: TGTGCCAGTAGTATGAGCCTAGCGGGCTGGCAGTTCTTC. Protein: CASSMSLAGWQFF.

V and J are TRBV12-3 or TRBV12-4 and TRBJ2-7, with 7 nucleotides matching TRBD1. J lost 0 bases, V lost 5 bases, and 7 bases had no gene match. This CDR3 has 15 amino acids. CDR3 bases: TGTGCCAGCAGTCCGAAGACAGGGCCCTCCTACGAGCAGTACTTC. Its protein is CASSPKTGPSYEQYF.

This CDR3 is CASSVLLRGGPANVLTF. Here the CDR3 DNA reads TGTGCCAGCAGCGTACTTCTGAGGGGGGGCCCGGCCAACGTCCTGACTTTC. The rearrangement links TRBV7-2 to TRBJ2-6, with D possibly being TRBD2 (7 bases). The CDR3 totals 17 residues. Germline CDR1 is SGHTA and CDR2 is FQGNSA. Between the trimmed V and J ends, which lost 5 bases and 6 bases, there was a span of 20 bases.

This clonotype was detected ten times or more. The rearrangement joins TRBV27 to TRBJ2-7, with 9 bases fitting TRBD2. J gave up 3 bases and V 2 bases, and 5 bases lay outside the gene matches. The germline V gene encodes CDR1 MNHEY and CDR2 SMNVEV (reference sequence). This CDR3 is built from 15 residues. The CDR3 reads CASSLGLAGNYEQYF. In nucleotides, the CDR3 is TGTGCCAGCAGTTTAGGGCTAGCGGGAAACTACGAGCAGTACTTC.

The chain couples TRBV6-5 to TRBJ1-1; 7 bases line up with TRBD1. The germline V gene has CDR1 MNHEY and CDR2 SVGAGI. Losses at the gene ends were 0 bases for V and 0 bases for J; bases not matched to a gene: 1. The CDR3 totals 15 residues. The CDR3 sequence is CASSYSGQLNTEAFF. In nucleotides, the CDR3 is TGTGCCAGCAGTTACTCGGGACAGTTGAACACTGAAGCTTTCTTT.